This entry concerns a single T cell receptor beta chain. No antigen is known for it. Per germline, CDR1 SGHTA and CDR2 FQGTGA. This CDR3 spans 13 amino acids. V shed 2 bases and J shed 1 base, with 5 bases lying between them. Cryopreserved PBMCs provided approximately 2.2 micrograms of genomic DNA for the TCR beta libraries. Assay: immunoSEQ multiplex PCR; the TCRdb copy retains only in-frame clones and omits some. Of about 160,000 clones detected, 81% appear once; the ten largest clones hold roughly 2%. The data derive from a study of cytotoxic CD8 clonotypes in ibrutinib-treated CLL. Study information: Response samples were taken after a median of approximately 11 months on treatment, range 6 to 36. Productive templates averaged roughly 270,000 per sample, and productive rearrangements 90,000 to 100,000. Study results and caveats: Among the clonotypes, public ones were uncommon and contracted or held stable on treatment.

The specimen comprised PBMCs, sampled after 12 months of ibrutinib treatment. This sequence originates from a human donor with chronic lymphocytic leukemia. The chain combines TRBV7-3 with TRBJ2-5; D gene unclear. The CDR3 sequence is CASSLGGQETQYF. CDR3 DNA: TGTGCCAGCAGCTTAGGTGGCCAAGAGACCCAGTACTTC.